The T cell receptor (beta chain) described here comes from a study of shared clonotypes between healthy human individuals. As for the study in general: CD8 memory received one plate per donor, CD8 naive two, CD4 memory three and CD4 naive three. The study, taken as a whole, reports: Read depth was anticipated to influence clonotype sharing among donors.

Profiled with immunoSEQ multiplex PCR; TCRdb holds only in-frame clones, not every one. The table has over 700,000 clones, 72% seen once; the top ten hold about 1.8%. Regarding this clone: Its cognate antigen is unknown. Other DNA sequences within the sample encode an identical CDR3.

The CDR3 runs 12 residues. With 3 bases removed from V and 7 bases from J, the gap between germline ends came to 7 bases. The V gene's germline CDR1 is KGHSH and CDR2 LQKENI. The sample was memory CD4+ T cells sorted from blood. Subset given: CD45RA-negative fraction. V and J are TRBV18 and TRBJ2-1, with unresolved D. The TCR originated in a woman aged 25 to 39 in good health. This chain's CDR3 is CASSPLGNEQFF. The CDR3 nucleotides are TGTGCCAGCTCACCCTTAGGGAATGAGCAGTTCTTC.